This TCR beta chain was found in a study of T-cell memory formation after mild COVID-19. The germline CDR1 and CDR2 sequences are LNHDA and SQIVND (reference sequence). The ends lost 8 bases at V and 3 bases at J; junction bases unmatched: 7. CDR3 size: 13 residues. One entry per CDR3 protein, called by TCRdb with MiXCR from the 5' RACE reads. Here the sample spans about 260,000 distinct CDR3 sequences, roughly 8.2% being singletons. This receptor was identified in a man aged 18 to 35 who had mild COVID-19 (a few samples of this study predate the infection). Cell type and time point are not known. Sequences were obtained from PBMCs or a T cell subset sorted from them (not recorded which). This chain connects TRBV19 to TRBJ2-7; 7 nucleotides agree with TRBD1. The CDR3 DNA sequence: TGTGCCAGTTCGGGGACAGTCGGCTACGAGCAGTACTTC. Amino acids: CASSGTVGYEQYF.